The 29 T cell receptor beta chains below all came from one sample that was sequenced in a study of blood T cell repertoires in COVID-19. Repertoires were generated with immunoSEQ multiplex PCR, while TCRdb's copy carries only in-frame clones and drops some. The sample carries 210,000 or so clones, around 80% recorded once. The sequencing input was peripheral blood. All receptors come from a woman in her forties with acute or convalescent COVID-19.

CDR3: CASSRGTGLGQYF. In DNA form, the CDR3 reads TGTGCCAGCAGCCGTGGGACAGGGCTAGGCCAGTACTTC. The V call is TRBV6-5, the J call TRBJ2-7, with 9 bases aligning to TRBD1. There are 13 residues in the CDR3. Germline V lookup: CDR1 MNHEY, CDR2 SVGAGI. J was trimmed by 10 bases and V by 6 bases; bases with no gene match: 10.

The chain joins TRBV18 to TRBJ2-7; 7 positions agree with TRBD2. The CDR3 has 17 amino acids. Germline V gene lookup returns CDR1 KGHSH and CDR2 LQKENI. J gave up 3 bases and V 5 bases, and 16 bases lay outside the gene matches. CDR3 sequence: CASSNQASGGPSYEQYF. CDR3 coding DNA: TGTGCCAGCTCAAACCAGGCCTCGGGGGGACCCAGCTACGAGCAGTACTTC.

The chain couples TRBV4-3 to TRBJ2-1; TRBD2 aligns across 16 bases. Germline trimming cut 5 bases from V and 12 bases from J; bases unmatched to any gene: 13. Germline V gene lookup returns CDR1 LGHNA and CDR2 YSLEER. The CDR3 consists of 17 residues. DNA of the CDR3: TGCGCCAGCAGCATTCACTCGGGACTAGCGGGAGGGCGGCGGCAGTTCTTC. Translation gives CASSIHSGLAGGRRQFF.

The genes are TRBV7-3 and TRBJ2-2; the match to TRBD2 covers 10 bases. Trimming removed 4 bases from V and 6 bases from J; junction bases left unmatched: 2. Per the germline V gene, CDR1 is SGHTA and CDR2 is FQGTGA. CDR3 length equals 14 residues. The CDR3 DNA is TGTGCCAGCAGCTCCAGCGGGAGGGCCGGGGAGCTGTTTTTT. It specifies CASSSSGRAGELFF. The entire variable domain, with the rest obtained from reference TRBV7-3 and TRBJ2-2, is as follows: GAGVSQTPSNKVTEKGKYVELRCDPISGHTALYWYRQSLGQGPEFLIYFQGTGAADDSGLPNDRFFAVRPEGSVSTLKIQRTERGDSAVYLCASSSSGRAGELFFGEGSRLTVL.

The J gene is TRBJ2-7, the V gene TRBV27; 8 bases map to TRBD2. The CDR3 covers 17 residues. The germline CDR1 and CDR2 sequences are MNHEY and SMNVEV (reference sequence). Trimming at V came to 3 bases and at J to 0 bases, leaving 10 bases not matched to a gene. The CDR3 is CASSLRGNAGGSYEQYF. Written as DNA, the CDR3 is TGTGCCAGCAGTTTGAGGGGAAATGCGGGAGGCTCCTACGAGCAGTACTTC.

The rearrangement links TRBV13 to TRBJ2-7; 14 nucleotides line up with TRBD2. Trimming cost V 5 bases and J 3 bases; bases outside gene matches: 6. The CDR3 contains 16 residues. Germline values: CDR1 PRHDT, CDR2 FYEKMQ (reference sequence). CDR3 region: CASSDGTSGRNYEQYF. The CDR3 coding sequence is TGTGCCAGCAGCGATGGGACTAGCGGGAGAAACTACGAGCAGTACTTC.

This clone was observed once. The chain recombines TRBV5-1 with TRBJ1-2; 7 nucleotides match TRBD1. Germline CDR1 reads SGHRS; CDR2 reads YFSETQ. The CDR3 runs 21 residues. The ends lost 0 bases at V and 0 bases at J; junction bases unmatched: 20. DNA for the CDR3: TGCGCCAGCAGCTTGGTTATACCTTGGGACAGCAAAAGAAGAGCTAACTATGGCTACACCTTC. It translates to CASSLVIPWDSKRRANYGYTF.

V usage is TRBV30 and J usage is TRBJ1-1; 9 bases are shared with TRBD1. V was clipped by 7 bases and J by 4 bases; unmatched bases: 4. The CDR3 covers 12 residues. In germline, CDR1 is GTSNPN, CDR2 SVGIG (reference sequence). CDR3 sequence (DNA): TGTGCCTCTCGACAGGGGGGCACTGAAGCTTTCTTT. This codes for CASRQGGTEAFF.

The gene calls are TRBV6-1 and TRBJ2-3; weak D call: TRBD1 (5 bases). The germline CDR1 and CDR2 sequences are MNHNS and SASEGT. The CDR3 runs to 15 residues. V dropped 2 bases and J dropped 1 base, with 10 bases sitting between them. The chain's CDR3 is CASSESRVGTDTQYF. CDR3 sequence (DNA): TGTGCCAGCAGTGAAAGCAGGGTGGGCACAGATACGCAGTATTTT.

J is TRBJ1-3 and V is TRBV10-3; D is uncertain. This CDR3 has 14 amino acids. V lost 5 bases to trimming and J lost 2 bases, with 10 bases between them. Per the germline V gene, CDR1 is ENHRY and CDR2 is SYGVKD. CDR3 loop: CAISPLSAGNTIYF. The DNA of the CDR3 is TGTGCCATCAGTCCTCTGAGCGCTGGAAACACCATATATTTT.

The genes are TRBV19 and TRBJ2-7; maybe TRBD2 (5 bases). The CDR3 contains 13 residues. Germline values: CDR1 LNHDA, CDR2 SQIVND (reference sequence). V was clipped by 7 bases and J by 0 bases, with 10 bases between them. CDR3 bases: TGTGCCAGTATTGGTCGGGGCTCCTACGAGCAGTACTTC. As protein: CASIGRGSYEQYF.

Remarks on this clone: This CDR3 is also generated by other DNA sequences in the sample. The CDR3 is CAWASGTGYNEQFF. CDR3 coding DNA: TGTGCCTGGGCTTCCGGGACAGGATACAATGAGCAGTTCTTC. The rearrangement joins TRBV30 to TRBJ2-1, with 8 bases fitting TRBD1. V lost 5 bases, J lost 4 bases, and 7 bases stayed unmatched. The germline V gene encodes CDR1 GTSNPN and CDR2 SVGIG (reference sequence). The CDR3 is 14 residues long.

The chain combines TRBV5-1 with TRBJ1-1; tentative D call: TRBD1 (6 bases). In germline, CDR1 is SGHRS, CDR2 YFSETQ. The ends were cut back, 2 bases at V and 7 bases at J, with 9 bases in the middle. The CDR3 is 12 residues long. The CDR3 reads CASSFIRGEAFF. DNA of the CDR3: TGCGCCAGCAGCTTTATCAGGGGTGAAGCTTTCTTT.

This clone was seen just once. This chain links TRBV6-5 with TRBJ1-3, with D possibly TRBD1 on 5 matching bases. V shed 7 bases and J shed 0 bases, with 13 bases lying between them. The CDR3 is made up of 15 amino acids. Germline loops: CDR1 MNHEY, CDR2 SVGAGI. The CDR3 loop is CASKTTGNSGNTIYF. Written as DNA, the CDR3 is TGTGCCAGCAAGACCACAGGAAACTCTGGAAACACCATATATTTT.

The chain carries TRBV2 and TRBJ1-5, with TRBD1 as a possible D gene (5 bases). CDR1 and CDR2 (germline): SNHLY, FYNNEI. The CDR3 has 17 amino acids. Trimming shortened V by 8 bases and J by 7 bases, and 27 bases separated the two germline ends. CDR3 nucleotides: TGTGCCAGCTCCCTGACCCCTGGCAGGACCTGGGGCCAGCCCCAGCATTTT. Protein product: CASSLTPGRTWGQPQHF.

The chain recombines TRBV5-1 with TRBJ2-3; 9 bases match TRBD2. The CDR3 runs to 16 residues. V shed 4 bases and J 2 bases; nucleotides not matched to a gene: 8. The germline gives CDR1 SGHRS, CDR2 YFSETQ. This chain's CDR3 is CASSNLAGPYTDTQYF. The CDR3 DNA sequence: TGCGCCAGCAGCAACCTAGCGGGGCCTTACACAGATACGCAGTATTTT.

Comments on this clone: At the DNA level, this CDR3 is encoded by other sequences in the same sample as well. This chain connects TRBV12-3 or TRBV12-4 to TRBJ1-2; D gene ambiguous. V was clipped by 3 bases and J by 4 bases, with 6 bases between them. This CDR3 comprises 12 residues. CDR3 in DNA: TGTGCCAGCAGTTTTGGCGGCTATGGCTACACCTTC. This gives the protein CASSFGGYGYTF.

The chain couples TRBV6-5 to TRBJ1-5; D unclear. CDR1 and CDR2 (germline): MNHEY, SVGAGI. The CDR3 spans 13 residues. V shed 4 bases and J shed 6 bases, with 10 bases lying between them. The CDR3: CASSFEDGQPQHF. CDR3 in DNA: TGTGCCAGCAGTTTCGAGGATGGTCAGCCCCAGCATTTT.

The chain couples TRBV18 to TRBJ2-1; 8 bases fit TRBD1. The CDR3 runs to 14 residues. The V gene end was trimmed by 3 bases and the J gene end by 10 bases; junction bases not matched to a gene: 8. CDR1 and CDR2 (germline): KGHSH, LQKENI. The CDR3 region is CASSPGQASREQFF. The CDR3 DNA reads as TGTGCCAGCTCACCGGGACAGGCTTCCCGGGAGCAGTTCTTC.

In DNA form, the CDR3 reads TGTGCCAGTAGCCTTTCCGGGACAATGGGTAGCAATCAGCCCCAGCATTTT. Translation gives CASSLSGTMGSNQPQHF. J is TRBJ1-5 and V is TRBV19; D perhaps matches TRBD1 (6 bases). CDR1 is LNHDA and CDR2 is SQIVND in the germline V gene (reference sequence). Trimming cost V 6 bases and J 0 bases, with 18 bases left between them. This CDR3 is 17 amino acids long. Complete variable domain (other parts from reference TRBV19 and TRBJ1-5): DGGITQSPKYLFRKEGQNVTLSCEQNLNHDAMYWYRQDPGQGLRLIYYSQIVNDFQKGDIAEGYSVSREKKESFPLTVTSAQKNPTAFYLCASSLSGTMGSNQPQHFGDGTRLSIL.

This clone was seen only a few times. This chain connects TRBV4-2 to TRBJ2-5; 10 bases are shared with TRBD2. CDR3 length equals 17 residues. In germline, CDR1 is LGHNA, CDR2 YNFKEQ. After removal of 0 bases from V and 2 bases from J, the junction contained 6 bases not matched to a gene. CDR3 in amino acids: CASSQDPAGGPQETQYF. CDR3 in DNA: TGTGCCAGCAGCCAAGACCCAGCGGGAGGGCCGCAAGAGACCCAGTACTTC.

This clone was detected only a few times. This chain joins TRBV10-2 and TRBJ2-4; 7 nucleotides align to TRBD1. J lost 3 bases, V lost 4 bases, and 9 bases had no gene match. The CDR3 has 16 amino acids. Germline-derived CDR1 and CDR2 are WSHSY and SAAADI. CDR3 coding DNA: TGCGCCAGCAGTGTAGGGGGCCAGATTGTCAAAAACATTCAGTACTTC. Translation gives CASSVGGQIVKNIQYF.

The chain links TRBV14 to TRBJ1-4; 7 bases map to TRBD1. V shed 4 bases and J 7 bases; nucleotides not matched to a gene: 3. CDR1 is SGHDN, CDR2 FVKESK, per germline. The CDR3 consists of 13 residues. The CDR3 DNA is TGTGCCAGCAGCCGGGACAGTTTTGAAAAACTGTTTTTT. This encodes CASSRDSFEKLFF.

The rearrangement links TRBV11-1 to TRBJ2-7; D uncertain. Germline V gene sequence: CDR1 SGHAT, CDR2 FQDESV (reference sequence). V was trimmed by 0 bases and J by 0 bases, leaving 3 bases between them. This CDR3 is 13 amino acids long. The CDR3 DNA sequence: TGTGCCAGCAGCTTAGCTTACTCCTACGAGCAGTACTTC. The encoded protein is CASSLAYSYEQYF.

This sequence joins TRBV29-1 and TRBJ1-4; no definite D call. V lost 6 bases to trimming and J lost 0 bases, with 8 bases between them. The CDR3 has 13 residues. Germline-derived CDR1 and CDR2 are SQVTM and ANQGSEA. CDR3 loop: CSVSRATNEKLFF. CDR3 nucleotide sequence: TGCAGCGTGAGCCGGGCAACTAATGAAAAACTGTTTTTT.

In this sample, this clone turned up once. The V call is TRBV2, the J call TRBJ2-3; 10 nucleotides agree with TRBD2. Germline trimming cut 6 bases from V and 2 bases from J; bases unmatched to any gene: 5. Germline V CDR1 and CDR2: SNHLY, FYNNEI. The CDR3 runs 15 residues. CDR3 in DNA: TGTGCCAGCAGCAGCGGGAGGGGTATCACAGATACGCAGTATTTT. Translating gives CASSSGRGITDTQYF.

The rearrangement links TRBV6-5 to TRBJ2-1; possibly TRBD2 for D (5 bases). The V gene's germline CDR1 is MNHEY and CDR2 SVGAGI. Deletions cut 5 bases from V and 9 bases from J, with 17 bases between. The CDR3 loop spans 14 amino acids. The CDR3 coding sequence is TGTGCCAGCAGTCCGCCGACACCCGAGGGTGAGCAGTTCTTC. Protein product: CASSPPTPEGEQFF.

The V and J genes are TRBV18 and TRBJ1-4, with unresolved D. CDR3 length: 14 amino acids. The germline V and J ends were trimmed by 3 bases and 0 bases, with 5 bases remaining between them. Germline CDR1 and CDR2: KGHSH and LQKENI. CDR3 coding DNA: TGTGCCAGCTCACCGACAACAACTAATGAAAAACTGTTTTTT. This encodes CASSPTTTNEKLFF.

This clone appeared once. The junction departs from germline at one end; a sequencing error may be responsible. V gene TRBV7-2 combines with J gene TRBJ2-1; D is ambiguous. This CDR3 comprises 11 residues. Germline CDR1 and CDR2: SGHTA and FQGNSA. The chain's CDR3 is CASSLEQLLIF. For the CDR3, the DNA is TGTGCCAGCAGCTTAGAACAGCTTCTGATCTTC.